The 16 T cell receptor beta chains below all came from one sample that was sequenced in a study of neurological immune-mediated disorders. Via MiXCR, TCRdb re-called the 5' RACE reads, giving one row per CDR3 protein. Of 95,000 or so distinct CDR3 sequences in the sample, around 3.3% were seen once. Sample: PBMCs. All receptors come from a young woman with multiple sclerosis.

The V gene is TRBV5-1, the J gene TRBJ2-2, with TRBD1 identical over 8 bases. CDR3 length: 15 residues. V was clipped by 3 bases and J by 4 bases; unmatched bases: 5. Germline V lookup: CDR1 SGHRS, CDR2 YFSETQ. The CDR3 loop reads CASSSDRAFTGELFF. CDR3 DNA sequence: TGCGCCAGCAGCTCGGACAGGGCATTCACCGGGGAGCTGTTTTTT.

There are many counts of this clonotype. This chain joins TRBV11-2 and TRBJ1-1; 8 bases fit TRBD1. From germline, CDR1 is SGHAT and CDR2 FQNNGV. J gave up 1 base and V 4 bases, and 2 bases lay outside the gene matches. The CDR3 is made up of 14 amino acids. The CDR3 spells CASSSGTGNTEAFF. CDR3 bases: TGTGCCAGCAGCTCCGGGACAGGGAACACTGAAGCTTTCTTT.

This clonotype was seen many times. The chain has TRBV14 and TRBJ2-7; 10 bases are a match to TRBD2. Per the germline V gene, CDR1 is SGHDN and CDR2 is FVKESK. The trim removed 2 bases at V and 6 bases at J, leaving 7 bases unmatched. The CDR3 extends over 15 amino acids. The CDR3 bases are TGTGCCAGCAGCCAACTAGCGGGAGCCGTCGTCGAGCAGTACTTC. Protein: CASSQLAGAVVEQYF.

This clonotype was seen repeatedly, ten times or more. The CDR3: CASSDSGGSTDTQYF. The CDR3, as DNA: TGCGCCAGCAGTGACAGCGGGGGGAGCACAGATACGCAGTATTTT. The chain recombines TRBV10-1 with TRBJ2-3; 9 nucleotides line up with TRBD2. This CDR3 is 15 amino acids long. V gave up 3 bases and J gave up 0 bases; unmatched junction bases: 1. In germline, CDR1 is WNHNN, CDR2 SYGVQD (reference sequence).

This clonotype was seen a handful of times. This rearrangement joins TRBV3-1 to TRBJ2-1, with 9 bases aligning to TRBD2. This CDR3 spans 16 amino acids. V lost 4 bases and J lost 0; bases outside the gene matches: 4. Looked up from germline, CDR1 is LGHDT and CDR2 is YNNKEL (reference sequence). The CDR3 reads CASSRNSGSSYNEQFF. CDR3 nucleotides: TGTGCCAGCAGCCGAAATAGCGGGAGCTCCTACAATGAGCAGTTCTTC.

Ten or more counts support this clonotype. One end of the junction is discordant with germline, which a read error may explain. The gene calls are TRBV6-5 and TRBJ1-1; TRBD1 is a possible D gene (6 bases). The germline gives CDR1 MNHEY, CDR2 SVGAGI. The CDR3 has 14 residues. Written as DNA, the CDR3 is TGTGCCAGCAATTACGGGGGGCGTAGGACTGAAGCTTTCTTT. Translation gives CASNYGGRRTEAFF.

This clonotype occurred many times. The rearrangement joins TRBV20-1 to TRBJ2-7, with TRBD1 identical over 7 bases. Germline CDR1 reads DFQATT; CDR2 reads SNEGSKA (reference sequence). V shed 3 bases, J shed 3 bases, and the junction held 5 bases outside the gene matches. The CDR3 contains 13 residues. The CDR3 sequence: CSARGSGGYEQYF. The CDR3 nucleotides are TGCAGTGCTAGGGGATCAGGGGGCTACGAGCAGTACTTC.

The chain is built from TRBV20-1 and TRBJ2-1; 8 positions agree with TRBD2. This CDR3 is built from 13 residues. Per the germline V gene, CDR1 is DFQATT and CDR2 is SNEGSKA (reference sequence). V was pared by 6 bases and J by 8 bases, with 9 bases of the junction left unmatched. The CDR3 spells CSARSGREDEQFF. CDR3 nucleotide sequence: TGCAGTGCCAGATCCGGGAGGGAAGATGAGCAGTTCTTC.

This clonotype was seen repeatedly, ten times or more. V is TRBV7-8 and J is TRBJ1-1; D unresolved. Germline lookup yields CDR1 SGHVS and CDR2 FQNEAQ. The length of the CDR3 is 16 residues. Trimming left V 2 bases short and J 0 bases short, with 13 bases between. CDR3 DNA: TGTGCCAGCAGCTTACCGCGGAGAACGATGAACACTGAAGCTTTCTTT. Protein product: CASSLPRRTMNTEAFF.

To note about this clonotype: A much larger clone sits a single nucleotide away, making a read error possible. This sequence joins TRBV20-1 and TRBJ2-1; tentatively, D is TRBD1 (5 bases). The V end was cut by 1 base, the J end by 2 bases, with 15 bases between. Germline assignment: CDR1 DFQATT and CDR2 SNEGSKA (reference sequence). The CDR3 consists of 16 residues. CDR3 protein: CSARGVWGKTYNEQFF. CDR3 bases: TGCAGTGCTAGAGGGGTTTGGGGCAAAACCTACAATGAGCAGTTCTTC.

This clonotype was detected ten times or more. J is TRBJ2-7 and V is TRBV20-1, with TRBD2 matching over 7 bases. Trimming removed 3 bases from V and 6 bases from J; junction bases left unmatched: 11. CDR3 length: 14 residues. The V gene's germline CDR1 is DFQATT and CDR2 SNEGSKA (reference sequence). Written as DNA, the CDR3 is TGCAGTGCTAGCTCACCAAGAGCGGGATCCGAGCAGTACTTC. Encoded protein: CSASSPRAGSEQYF.

This clonotype was seen ten or more times. The chain is built from TRBV3-1 and TRBJ2-5; D is possibly TRBD1 (6 bases). Germline V gene data show CDR1 as LGHDT and CDR2 as YNNKEL (reference sequence). The V end was cut by 4 bases, the J end by 3 bases, with 12 bases between. This CDR3 region has 14 residues. CDR3 nucleotide sequence: TGTGCCAGCAGCCTCCGGACAGATAAAGAGACCCAGTACTTC. It encodes CASSLRTDKETQYF.

With respect to this clonotype: A read error may account for a junction end that differs from germline. The rearrangement links TRBV5-5 to TRBJ1-6; D is perhaps TRBD1 (5 bases). This CDR3 region has 14 residues. CDR1 is SGHKS, CDR2 YYEKEE, per germline (reference sequence). This chain's CDR3 is CASSLTGAGSPLHF. CDR3 DNA: TGTGCCAGCAGCTTGACTGGGGCAGGCTCACCCCTACACTTT. The full variable domain, with the rest looked up from reference TRBV5-5 and TRBJ1-6, is DAGVTQSPTHLIKTRGQQVTLRCSPISGHKSVSWYQQVLGQGPQFIFQYYEKEERGRGNFPDRFSARQFPNYSSELNVNALLLGDSALYLCASSLTGAGSPLHFGNGTRLTVT.

This clonotype was seen repeatedly, ten times or more. This rearrangement joins TRBV6-2 or TRBV6-3 to TRBJ1-3; D is unclear. The germline gives CDR1 MNHEY, CDR2 SVGEGT. The V end lost 5 bases, the J end lost 4 bases, and 12 bases lay between the germline ends. This CDR3 comprises 14 residues. The CDR3 nucleotides are TGTGCCAGCAGTCAGCCCCCGGCCGGAAACACCATATATTTT. Translating gives CASSQPPAGNTIYF.

This clonotype was detected ten times or more. The gene calls are TRBV12-3 or TRBV12-4 and TRBJ2-2; TRBD2 matches 10 bases. The CDR3 consists of 16 residues. The ends lost 7 bases at V and 7 bases at J; junction bases unmatched: 12. The CDR3 DNA reads as TGTGCCAGCACCCTCAGCGGGGGGGCGGTCGGCGGGGAGCTGTTTTTT. Its translation: CASTLSGGAVGGELFF.

This clonotype occurred many times. The chain is built from TRBV15 and TRBJ2-1; D could derive from TRBD1 or TRBD2 (5 bases each). V lost 5 bases and J 6 bases, leaving 11 bases between the germline ends. The CDR3 is 13 residues long. Germline V gene data show CDR1 as LNHNV and CDR2 as YYDKDF (reference sequence). CDR3: CATSGPGGNEQFF. The CDR3 nucleotides read TGTGCCACCAGCGGACCTGGGGGCAATGAGCAGTTCTTC.